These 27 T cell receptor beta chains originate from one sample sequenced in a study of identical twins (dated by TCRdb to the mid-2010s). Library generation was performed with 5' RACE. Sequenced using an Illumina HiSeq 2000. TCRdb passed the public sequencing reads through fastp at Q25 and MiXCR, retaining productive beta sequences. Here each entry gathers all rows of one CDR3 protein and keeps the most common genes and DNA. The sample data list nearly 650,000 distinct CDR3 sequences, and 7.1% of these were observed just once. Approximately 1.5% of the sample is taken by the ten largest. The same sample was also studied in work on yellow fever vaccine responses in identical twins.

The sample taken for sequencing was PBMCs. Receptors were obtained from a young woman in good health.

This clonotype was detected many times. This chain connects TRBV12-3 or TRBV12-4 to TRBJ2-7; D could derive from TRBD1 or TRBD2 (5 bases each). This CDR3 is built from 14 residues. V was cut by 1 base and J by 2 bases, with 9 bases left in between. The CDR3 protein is CASSLGGTTYEQYF. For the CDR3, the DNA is TGTGCCAGCAGTTTAGGAGGGACGACCTACGAGCAGTACTTC.

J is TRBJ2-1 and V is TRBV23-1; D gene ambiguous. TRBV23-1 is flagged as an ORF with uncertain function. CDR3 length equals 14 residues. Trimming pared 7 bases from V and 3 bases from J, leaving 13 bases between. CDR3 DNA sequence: TGCGCCAGCATCGGTAAAGACTTCTACAATGAGCAGTTCTTC. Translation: CASIGKDFYNEQFF.

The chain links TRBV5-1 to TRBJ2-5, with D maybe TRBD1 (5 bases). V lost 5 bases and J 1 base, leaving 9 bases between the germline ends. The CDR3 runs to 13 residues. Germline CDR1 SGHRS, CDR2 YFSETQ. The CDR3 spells CASSVRVQETQYF. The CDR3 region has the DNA TGCGCCAGCAGTGTCAGGGTCCAAGAGACCCAGTACTTC.

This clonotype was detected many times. CDR3 region: CASSFGQTQYF. CDR3 DNA sequence: TGTGCCAGCAGCTTTGGGCAGACGCAGTATTTT. The V gene is TRBV7-8, the J gene TRBJ2-3; D gene uncertain. Germline V lookup: CDR1 SGHVS, CDR2 FQNEAQ. The CDR3 extends over 11 amino acids. V was clipped by 3 bases and J by 9 bases, with 7 bases between them.

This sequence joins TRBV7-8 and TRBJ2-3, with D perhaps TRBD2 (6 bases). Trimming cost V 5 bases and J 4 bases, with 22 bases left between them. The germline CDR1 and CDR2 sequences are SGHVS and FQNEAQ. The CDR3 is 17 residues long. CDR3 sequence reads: CASSPLTRRRDSDTQYF. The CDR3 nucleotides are TGTGCCAGCAGCCCCCTTACCCGCCGGCGGGACTCAGATACGCAGTATTTT.

The CDR3 nucleotides are TGTGCCATCATGAGTCACAGCCTCACCTATGGCTACACCTTC. Translation: CAIMSHSLTYGYTF. This chain connects TRBV10-3 to TRBJ1-2; no clear D. Germline V gives CDR1 ENHRY, CDR2 SYGVKD. CDR3 length: 14 amino acids. Trimming took off 7 bases at V and 4 bases at J, with 16 bases between the two ends.

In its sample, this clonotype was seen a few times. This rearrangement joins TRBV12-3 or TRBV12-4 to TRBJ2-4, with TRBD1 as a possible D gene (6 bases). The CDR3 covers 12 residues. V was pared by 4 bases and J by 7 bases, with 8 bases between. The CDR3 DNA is TGTGCCAGCAGTTCGCAGGGGAACATTCAGTACTTC. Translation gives CASSSQGNIQYF.

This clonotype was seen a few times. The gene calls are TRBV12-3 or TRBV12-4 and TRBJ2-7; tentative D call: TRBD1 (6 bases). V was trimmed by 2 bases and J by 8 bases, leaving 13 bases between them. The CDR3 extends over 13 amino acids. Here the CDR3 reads CASSLSGQGKQYV. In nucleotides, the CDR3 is TGTGCCAGCAGTTTATCGGGGCAGGGGAAGCAGTACGTC.

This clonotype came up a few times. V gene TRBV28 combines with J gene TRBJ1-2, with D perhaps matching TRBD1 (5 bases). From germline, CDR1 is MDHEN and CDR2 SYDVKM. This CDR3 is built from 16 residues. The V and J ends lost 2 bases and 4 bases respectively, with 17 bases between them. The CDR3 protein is CASSLMGEGRLYGYTF. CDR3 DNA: TGTGCCAGCAGTTTAATGGGGGAGGGGAGGCTCTATGGCTACACCTTC.

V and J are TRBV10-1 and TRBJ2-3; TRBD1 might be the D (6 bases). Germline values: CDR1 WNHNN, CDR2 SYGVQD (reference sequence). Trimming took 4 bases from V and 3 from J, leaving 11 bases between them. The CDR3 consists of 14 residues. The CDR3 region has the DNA TGCGCCAGCAGTGTTACAGGGTTTACAGATACGCAGTATTTT. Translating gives CASSVTGFTDTQYF.

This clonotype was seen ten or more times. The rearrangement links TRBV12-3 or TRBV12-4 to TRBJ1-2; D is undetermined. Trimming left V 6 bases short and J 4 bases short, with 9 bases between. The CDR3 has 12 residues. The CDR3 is CASRHSGYGYTF. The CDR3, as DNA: TGTGCCAGCAGACACAGTGGCTATGGCTACACCTTC.

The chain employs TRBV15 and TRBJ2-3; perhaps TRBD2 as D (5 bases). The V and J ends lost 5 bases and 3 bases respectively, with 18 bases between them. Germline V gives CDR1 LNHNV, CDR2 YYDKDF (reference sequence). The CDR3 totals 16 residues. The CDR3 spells CATSPPPGVRTDTQYF. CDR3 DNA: TGTGCCACCAGCCCCCCCCCCGGGGTGAGGACAGATACGCAGTATTTT.

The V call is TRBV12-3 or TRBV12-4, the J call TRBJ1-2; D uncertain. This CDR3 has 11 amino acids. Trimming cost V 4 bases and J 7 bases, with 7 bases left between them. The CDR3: CASSSVGGYTF. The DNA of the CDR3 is TGTGCCAGCAGTTCGGTGGGTGGCTACACCTTC.

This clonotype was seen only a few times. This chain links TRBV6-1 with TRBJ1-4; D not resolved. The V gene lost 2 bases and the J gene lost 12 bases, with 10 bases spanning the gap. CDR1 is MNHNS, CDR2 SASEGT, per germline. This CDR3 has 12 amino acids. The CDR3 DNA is TGTGCCAGCAGTGAACTGATTTCGGAACTGTTTTTT. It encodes CASSELISELFF.

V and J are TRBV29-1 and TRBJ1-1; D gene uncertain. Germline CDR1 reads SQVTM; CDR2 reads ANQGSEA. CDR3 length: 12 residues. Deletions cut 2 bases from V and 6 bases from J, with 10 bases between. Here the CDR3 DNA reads TGCAGCGTTGAAAGCCAAGGATCTGAAGCTTTCTTT. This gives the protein CSVESQGSEAFF.

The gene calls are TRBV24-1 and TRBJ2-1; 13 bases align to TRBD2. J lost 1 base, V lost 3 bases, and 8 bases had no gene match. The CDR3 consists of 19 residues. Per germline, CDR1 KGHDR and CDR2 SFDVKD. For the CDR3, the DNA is TGTGCCACCAGTGATACCGGGACTAGCGGGAAGGTTTCCTACAATGAGCAGTTCTTC. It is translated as CATSDTGTSGKVSYNEQFF.

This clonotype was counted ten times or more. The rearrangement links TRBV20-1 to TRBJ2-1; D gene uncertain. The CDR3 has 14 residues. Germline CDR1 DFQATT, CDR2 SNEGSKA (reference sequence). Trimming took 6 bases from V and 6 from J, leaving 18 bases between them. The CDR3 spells CSANGPISINEQFF. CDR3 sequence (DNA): TGCAGTGCAAACGGGCCCATCAGCATCAATGAGCAGTTCTTC.

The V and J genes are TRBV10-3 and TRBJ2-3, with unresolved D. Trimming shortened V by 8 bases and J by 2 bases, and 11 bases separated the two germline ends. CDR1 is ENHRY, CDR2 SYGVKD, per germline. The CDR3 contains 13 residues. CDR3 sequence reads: CAIAAILTDTQYF. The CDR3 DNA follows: TGTGCCATCGCGGCTATACTCACAGATACGCAGTATTTT.

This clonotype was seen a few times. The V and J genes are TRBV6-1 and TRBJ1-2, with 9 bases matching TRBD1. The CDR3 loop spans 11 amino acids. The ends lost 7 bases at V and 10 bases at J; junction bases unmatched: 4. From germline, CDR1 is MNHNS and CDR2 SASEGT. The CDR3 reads CASMWDRDYTF. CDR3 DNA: TGTGCCAGCATGTGGGACAGGGACTACACCTTC.

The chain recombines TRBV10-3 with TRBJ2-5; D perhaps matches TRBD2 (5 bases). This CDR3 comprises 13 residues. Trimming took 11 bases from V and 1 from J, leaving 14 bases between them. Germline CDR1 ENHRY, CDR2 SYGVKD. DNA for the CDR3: TGTGCCGGGCAGAGCGGTCCCCAAGAGACCCAGTACTTC. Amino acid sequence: CAGQSGPQETQYF.

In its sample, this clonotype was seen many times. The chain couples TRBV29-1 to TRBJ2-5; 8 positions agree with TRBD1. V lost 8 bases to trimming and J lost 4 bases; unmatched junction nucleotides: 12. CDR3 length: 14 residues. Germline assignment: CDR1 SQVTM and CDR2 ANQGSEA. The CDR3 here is CSPRPGQGVETQYF. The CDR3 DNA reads TGCAGCCCCCGACCCGGACAGGGCGTAGAGACCCAGTACTTC.

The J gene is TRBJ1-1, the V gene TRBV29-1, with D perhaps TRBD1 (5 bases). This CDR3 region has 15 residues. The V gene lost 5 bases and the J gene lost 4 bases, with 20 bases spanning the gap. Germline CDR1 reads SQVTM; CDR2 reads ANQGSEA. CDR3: CSVLGVGGVRTEAFF. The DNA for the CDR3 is TGCAGCGTTCTAGGGGTGGGAGGAGTTCGCACTGAAGCTTTCTTT.

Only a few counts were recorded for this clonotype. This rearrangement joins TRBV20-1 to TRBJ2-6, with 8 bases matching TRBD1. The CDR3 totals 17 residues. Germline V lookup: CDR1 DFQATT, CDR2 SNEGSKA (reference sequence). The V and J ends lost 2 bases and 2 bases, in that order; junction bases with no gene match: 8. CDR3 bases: TGCAGTGCTAGACCCCCCCAGGGGGCGCCTGGGGCCAACGTCCTGACTTTC. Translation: CSARPPQGAPGANVLTF.

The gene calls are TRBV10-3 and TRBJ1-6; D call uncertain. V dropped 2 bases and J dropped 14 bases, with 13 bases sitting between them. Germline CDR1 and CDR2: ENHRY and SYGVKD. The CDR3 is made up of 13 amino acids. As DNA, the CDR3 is TGTGCCATCAGTGAGATTGAGAGTTACACCCTCCACTTT. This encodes CAISEIESYTLHF.

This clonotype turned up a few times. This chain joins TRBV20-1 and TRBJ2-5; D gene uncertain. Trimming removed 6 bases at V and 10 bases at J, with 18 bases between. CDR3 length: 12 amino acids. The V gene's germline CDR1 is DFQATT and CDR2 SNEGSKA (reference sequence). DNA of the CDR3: TGCAGTGCCTCCGGTCCATTAAGGGACCAGTACTTC. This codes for CSASGPLRDQYF.

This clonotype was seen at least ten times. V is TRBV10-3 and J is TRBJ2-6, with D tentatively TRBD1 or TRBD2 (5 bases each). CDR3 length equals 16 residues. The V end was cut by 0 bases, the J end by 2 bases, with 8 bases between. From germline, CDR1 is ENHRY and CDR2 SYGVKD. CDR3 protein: CAISESGAAGANVLTF. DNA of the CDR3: TGTGCCATCAGTGAGTCCGGGGCGGCTGGGGCCAACGTCCTGACTTTC.

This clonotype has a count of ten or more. CDR3 sequence (DNA): TGCGCCAGCAGCCAGAGGACAGGGGTGGACGAGCAGTACTTC. Amino acid sequence: CASSQRTGVDEQYF. The genes are TRBV4-1 and TRBJ2-7, with 9 bases identical to TRBD1. The CDR3 is made up of 14 amino acids. With 3 bases clipped from V and 5 bases from J, the junction kept 5 bases outside the gene matches. The germline CDR1 and CDR2 sequences are MGHRA and YSYEKL.